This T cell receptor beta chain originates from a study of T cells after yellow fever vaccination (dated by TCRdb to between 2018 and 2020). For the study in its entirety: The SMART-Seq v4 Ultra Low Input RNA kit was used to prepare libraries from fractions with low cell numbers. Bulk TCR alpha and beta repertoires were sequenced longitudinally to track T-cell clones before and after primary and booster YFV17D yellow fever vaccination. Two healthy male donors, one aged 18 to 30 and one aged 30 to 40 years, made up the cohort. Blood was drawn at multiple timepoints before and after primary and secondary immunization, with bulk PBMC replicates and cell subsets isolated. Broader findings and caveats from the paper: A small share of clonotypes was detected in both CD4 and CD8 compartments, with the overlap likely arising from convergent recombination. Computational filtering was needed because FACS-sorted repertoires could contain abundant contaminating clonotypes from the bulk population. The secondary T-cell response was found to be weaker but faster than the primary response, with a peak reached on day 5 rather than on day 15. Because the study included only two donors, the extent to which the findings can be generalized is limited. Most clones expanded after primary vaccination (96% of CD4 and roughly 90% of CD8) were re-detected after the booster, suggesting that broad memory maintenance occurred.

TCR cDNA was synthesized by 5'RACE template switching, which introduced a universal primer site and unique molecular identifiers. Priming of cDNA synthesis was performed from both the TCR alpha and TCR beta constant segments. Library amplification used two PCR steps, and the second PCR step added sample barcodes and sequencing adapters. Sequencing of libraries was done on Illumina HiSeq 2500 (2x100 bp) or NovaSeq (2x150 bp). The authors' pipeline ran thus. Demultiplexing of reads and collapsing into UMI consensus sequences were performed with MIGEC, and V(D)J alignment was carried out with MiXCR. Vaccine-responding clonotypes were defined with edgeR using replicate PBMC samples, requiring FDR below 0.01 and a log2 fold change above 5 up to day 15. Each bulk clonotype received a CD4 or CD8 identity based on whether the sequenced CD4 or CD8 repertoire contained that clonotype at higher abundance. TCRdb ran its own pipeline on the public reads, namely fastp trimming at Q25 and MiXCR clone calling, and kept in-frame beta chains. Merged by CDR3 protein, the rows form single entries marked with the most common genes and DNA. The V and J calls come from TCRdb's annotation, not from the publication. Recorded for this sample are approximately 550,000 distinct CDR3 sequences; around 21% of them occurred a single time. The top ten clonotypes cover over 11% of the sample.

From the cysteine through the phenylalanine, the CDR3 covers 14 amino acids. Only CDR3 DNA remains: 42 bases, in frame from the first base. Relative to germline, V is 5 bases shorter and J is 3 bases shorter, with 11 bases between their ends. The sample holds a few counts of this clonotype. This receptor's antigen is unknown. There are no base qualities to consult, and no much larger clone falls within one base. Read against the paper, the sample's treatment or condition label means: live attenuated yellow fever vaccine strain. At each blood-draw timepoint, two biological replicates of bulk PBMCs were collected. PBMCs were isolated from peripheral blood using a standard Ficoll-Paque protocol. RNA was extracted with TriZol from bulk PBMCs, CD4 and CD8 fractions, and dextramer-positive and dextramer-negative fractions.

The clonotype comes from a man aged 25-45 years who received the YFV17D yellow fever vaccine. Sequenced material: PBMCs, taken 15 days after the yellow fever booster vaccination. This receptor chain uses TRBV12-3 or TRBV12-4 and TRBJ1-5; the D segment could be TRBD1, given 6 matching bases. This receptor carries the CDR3 CASSGQRDNQPQHF. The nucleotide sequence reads TGTGCCAGCAGTGGACAGCGTGACAATCAGCCCCAGCATTTT.